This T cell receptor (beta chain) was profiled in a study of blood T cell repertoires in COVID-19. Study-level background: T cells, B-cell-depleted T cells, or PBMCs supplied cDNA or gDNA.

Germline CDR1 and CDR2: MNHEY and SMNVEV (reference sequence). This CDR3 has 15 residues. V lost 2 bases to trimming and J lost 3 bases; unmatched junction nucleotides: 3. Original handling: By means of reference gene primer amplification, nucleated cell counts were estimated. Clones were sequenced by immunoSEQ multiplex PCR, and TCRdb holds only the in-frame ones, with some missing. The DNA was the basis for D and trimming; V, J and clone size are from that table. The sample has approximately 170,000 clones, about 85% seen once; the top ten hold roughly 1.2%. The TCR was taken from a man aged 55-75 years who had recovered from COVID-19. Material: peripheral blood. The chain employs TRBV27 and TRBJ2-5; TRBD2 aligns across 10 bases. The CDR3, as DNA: TGTGCCAGCAGTTTAGGACTAGCGGAGGAAGAGACCCAGTACTTC. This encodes CASSLGLAEEETQYF.